This TCR beta chain was found in a study of post-analysis software for immune sequencing data. Study as a whole: The disease courses spanned relapsing-remitting, secondary progressive and progressive-relapsing forms of multiple sclerosis.

Whole-study findings and limits: Strong co-clustering by F measure linked samples that shared a preparation batch. Controls showed lower frequencies than patients for a handful of TRBV segments, and TRBV5-6, TRBV5-1 and TRBV20-1 were among these.

Trimming removed 5 bases from V and 5 bases from J, with 12 bases in between. This CDR3 is 13 amino acids long. Germline V gives CDR1 SEHNR, CDR2 FQNEAQ (reference sequence). Libraries were made from TCR beta cDNA, and they carried unique molecular identifiers. Yield was 450,000 to 650,000 cDNA molecules from approximately 0.91 to 9.4 million T cells. In TCRdb, the PCR reads were re-called with MiXCR into one record per CDR3 protein. Counted here are 650,000 to 900,000 distinct CDR3 sequences, around 42% occurring once; the ten biggest clones make up approximately 4.4%. Note on this clonotype: Its antigen is currently unknown.

Sequencing was performed on blood. The TCR comes from a girl aged 5 to 17 with multiple sclerosis. V gene TRBV7-9 combines with J gene TRBJ1-1; a weak D match, TRBD1 (6 bases). CDR3 sequence (DNA): TGTGCCAGCAGCCTAGGACAGCGTACTGAAGCTTTCTTT. Amino acids: CASSLGQRTEAFF.